Shown below are 7 T cell receptor beta chains from a single sample sequenced in a study of response to subunit inactivated influenza vaccine. TCRdb itself ran the RT-PCR reads through MiXCR, one entry per CDR3 protein. Found here are about 160,000 distinct CDR3 sequences, 11% of them singletons; the top ten hold around 11%. Sequencing used non-naive T cells sorted from PBMCs, obtained roughly 6 weeks after vaccination. The receptors derive from a man between 45 and 60 years old who received an inactivated influenza vaccine.

This sequence joins TRBV3-1 and TRBJ1-1; D remains unclear. Looked up from germline, CDR1 is LGHDT and CDR2 is YNNKEL (reference sequence). The CDR3 has 13 residues. With 4 bases removed from V and 1 base from J, the gap between germline ends came to 7 bases. The CDR3 nucleotides read TGTGCCAGCAGCCTTACAAAGAACACTGAAGCTTTCTTT. It codes for CASSLTKNTEAFF. The entire variable domain, with the rest obtained from reference TRBV3-1 and TRBJ1-1, is as follows: DTAVSQTPKYLVTQMGNDKSIKCEQNLGHDTMYWYKQDSKKFLKIMFSYNNKELIINETVPNRFSPKSPDKAHLNLHINSLELGDSAVYFCASSLTKNTEAFFGQGTRLTVV.

This clonotype was found a few times. This chain uses TRBV7-3 with TRBJ2-1, with 13 bases fitting TRBD2. The length of the CDR3 is 19 residues. J was trimmed by 1 base and V by 5 bases; bases with no gene match: 11. The germline V gene encodes CDR1 SGHTA and CDR2 FQGTGA. CDR3 DNA sequence: TGTGCCAGCAGCCAAACGGGACTAGCGGGACATGTTTCCTACAATGAGCAGTTCTTC. Translation gives CASSQTGLAGHVSYNEQFF.

This chain connects TRBV18 to TRBJ2-1; TRBD1 might be the D (6 bases). V was pared by 5 bases and J by 5 bases, with 10 bases between. The CDR3 is made up of 13 amino acids. Germline values: CDR1 KGHSH, CDR2 LQKENI. The CDR3 here is CASSKQGNNEQFF. As DNA, the CDR3 is TGTGCCAGCTCAAAACAGGGCAACAATGAGCAGTTCTTC.

Details on this clonotype: At one end the junction does not follow the germline gene, possibly because of a read error. The V call is TRBV7-2, the J call TRBJ2-7; a possible D gene is TRBD1 (6 bases). CDR1 is SGHTA, CDR2 FQGNSA, per germline. The CDR3 loop spans 15 amino acids. This chain's CDR3 is CATSISGASYYEQYF. CDR3 in DNA: TGTGCCACCAGCATCTCAGGGGCTAGCTACTACGAGCAGTACTTC.

In this sample, this clonotype turned up a few times. The V gene is TRBV28, the J gene TRBJ1-4; D gene unclear. Germline values: CDR1 MDHEN, CDR2 SYDVKM. The ends were cut back, 6 bases at V and 10 bases at J, with 12 bases in the middle. This CDR3 has 12 residues. The CDR3 DNA follows: TGTGCCAGCAGCAATGGTGCCCGAAAACTGTTTTTT. Its translation is CASSNGARKLFF.

This clonotype was picked up a small number of times. The chain uses TRBV2 and TRBJ2-1; 9 bases fit TRBD2. V trimming: 8 bases; J trimming: 1 base; junction bases outside the gene matches: 12. The germline V gene has CDR1 SNHLY and CDR2 FYNNEI. The CDR3 spans 17 residues. The CDR3 region is CASQREAPSVSYNEQFF. CDR3 in DNA: TGTGCCAGCCAGCGGGAGGCCCCCTCGGTATCCTACAATGAGCAGTTCTTC.

The gene calls are TRBV3-1 and TRBJ2-5; D ambiguous. The length of the CDR3 is 15 residues. The germline CDR1 and CDR2 sequences are LGHDT and YNNKEL (reference sequence). V lost 1 base, J lost 7 bases, and 16 bases lay in between. CDR3 residues: CASSQGTGPKGTQYF. CDR3 bases: TGTGCCAGCAGCCAAGGTACCGGGCCCAAAGGGACCCAGTACTTC.